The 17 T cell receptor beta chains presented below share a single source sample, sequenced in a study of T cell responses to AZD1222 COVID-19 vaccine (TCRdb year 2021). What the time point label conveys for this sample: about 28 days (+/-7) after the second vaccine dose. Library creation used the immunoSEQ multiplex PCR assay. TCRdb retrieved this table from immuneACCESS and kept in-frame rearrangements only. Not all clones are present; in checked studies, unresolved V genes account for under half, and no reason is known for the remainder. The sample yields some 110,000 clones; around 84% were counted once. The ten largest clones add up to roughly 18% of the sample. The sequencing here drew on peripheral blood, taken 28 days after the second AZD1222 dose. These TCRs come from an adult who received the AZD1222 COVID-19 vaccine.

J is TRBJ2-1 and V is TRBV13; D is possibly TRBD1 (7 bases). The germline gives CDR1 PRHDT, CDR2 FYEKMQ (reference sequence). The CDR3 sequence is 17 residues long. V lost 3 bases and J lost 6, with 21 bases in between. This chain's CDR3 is CASSFQGGVLGPNEQFF. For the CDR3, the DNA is TGTGCCAGCAGCTTCCAGGGGGGTGTCCTGGGGCCCAATGAGCAGTTCTTC.

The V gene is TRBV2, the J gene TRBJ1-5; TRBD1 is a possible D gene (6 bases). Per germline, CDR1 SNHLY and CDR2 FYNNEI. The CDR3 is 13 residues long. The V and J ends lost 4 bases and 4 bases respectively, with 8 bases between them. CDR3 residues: CASSGRGNQPQHF. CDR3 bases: TGTGCCAGCAGTGGCAGGGGAAATCAGCCCCAGCATTTT. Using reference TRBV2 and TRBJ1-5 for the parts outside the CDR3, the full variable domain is EPEVTQTPSHQVTQMGQEVILRCVPISNHLYFYWYRQILGQKVEFLVSFYNNEISEKSEIFDDQFSVERPDGSNFTLKIRSTKLEDSAMYFCASSGRGNQPQHFGDGTRLSIL.

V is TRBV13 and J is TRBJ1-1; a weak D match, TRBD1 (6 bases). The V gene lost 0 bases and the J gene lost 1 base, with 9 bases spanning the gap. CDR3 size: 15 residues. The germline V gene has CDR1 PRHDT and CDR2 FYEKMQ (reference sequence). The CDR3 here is CASSLGGGTNTEAFF. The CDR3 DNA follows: TGTGCCAGCAGCTTAGGGGGGGGCACGAACACTGAAGCTTTCTTT.

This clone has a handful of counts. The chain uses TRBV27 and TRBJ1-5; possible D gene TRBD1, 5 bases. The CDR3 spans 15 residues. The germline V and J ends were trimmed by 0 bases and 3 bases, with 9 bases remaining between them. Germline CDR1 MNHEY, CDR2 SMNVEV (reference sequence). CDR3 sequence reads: CASSLSPGNNQPQHF. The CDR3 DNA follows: TGTGCCAGCAGTTTATCACCAGGGAACAATCAGCCCCAGCATTTT.

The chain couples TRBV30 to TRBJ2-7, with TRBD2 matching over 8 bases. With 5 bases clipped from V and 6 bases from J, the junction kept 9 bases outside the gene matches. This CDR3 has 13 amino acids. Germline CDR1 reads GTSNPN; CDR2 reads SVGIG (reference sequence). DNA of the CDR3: TGTGCCTGGGGGGCGGGGGGCGTGGGCGAGCAGTACTTC. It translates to CAWGAGGVGEQYF.

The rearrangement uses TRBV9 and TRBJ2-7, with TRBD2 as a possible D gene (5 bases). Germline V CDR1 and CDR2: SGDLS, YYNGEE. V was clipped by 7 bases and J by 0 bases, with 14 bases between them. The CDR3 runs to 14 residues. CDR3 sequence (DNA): TGTGCCAGCGGGTCGACGGGGAGCTCCTACGAGCAGTACTTC. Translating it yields CASGSTGSSYEQYF. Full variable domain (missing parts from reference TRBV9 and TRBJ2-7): DSGVTQTPKHLITATGQRVTLRCSPRSGDLSVYWYQQSLDQGLQFLIQYYNGEERAKGNILERFSAQQFPDLHSELNLSSLELGDSALYFCASGSTGSSYEQYFGPGTRLTVT.

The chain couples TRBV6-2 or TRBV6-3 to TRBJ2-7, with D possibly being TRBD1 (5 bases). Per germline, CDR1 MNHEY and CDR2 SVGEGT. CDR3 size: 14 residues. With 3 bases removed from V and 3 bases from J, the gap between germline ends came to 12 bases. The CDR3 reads CASSYRTGNYEQYF. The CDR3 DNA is TGTGCCAGCAGTTATCGTACAGGAAACTACGAGCAGTACTTC.

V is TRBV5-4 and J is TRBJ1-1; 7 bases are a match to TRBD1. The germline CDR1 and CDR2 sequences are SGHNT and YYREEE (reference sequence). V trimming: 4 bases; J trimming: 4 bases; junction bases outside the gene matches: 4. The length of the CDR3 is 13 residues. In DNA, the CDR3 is TGTGCCAGCAGCCCCAACAGGGGCACTGAAGCTTTCTTT. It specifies CASSPNRGTEAFF. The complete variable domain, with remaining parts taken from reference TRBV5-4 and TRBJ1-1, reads ETGVTQSPTHLIKTRGQQVTLRCSSQSGHNTVSWYQQALGQGPQFIFQYYREEENGRGNFPPRFSGLQFPNYSSELNVNALELDDSALYLCASSPNRGTEAFFGQGTRLTVV.

The CDR3 sequence is CASSLGTVTYEQYF. The CDR3 coding sequence is TGTGCCAGCAGCTTGGGGACAGTTACCTACGAGCAGTACTTC. The chain is built from TRBV7-2 and TRBJ2-7, with 7 bases lining up with TRBD1. V dropped 3 bases and J dropped 2; count of bases not matched to a gene: 4. Germline V gives CDR1 SGHTA, CDR2 FQGNSA. CDR3 size: 14 residues.

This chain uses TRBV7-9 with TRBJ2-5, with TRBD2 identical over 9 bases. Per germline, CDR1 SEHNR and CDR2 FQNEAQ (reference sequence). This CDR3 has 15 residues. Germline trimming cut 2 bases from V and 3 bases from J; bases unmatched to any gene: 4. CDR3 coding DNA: TGTGCCAGCAGCTTAAAGACTAGCGGAAAAGAGACCCAGTACTTC. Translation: CASSLKTSGKETQYF.

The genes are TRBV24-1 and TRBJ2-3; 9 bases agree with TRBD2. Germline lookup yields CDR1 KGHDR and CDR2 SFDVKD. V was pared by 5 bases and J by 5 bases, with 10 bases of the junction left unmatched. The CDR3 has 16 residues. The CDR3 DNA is TGTGCCACCAGTGCGAGCGGGAGGCAAGGGGGAGATACGCAGTATTTT. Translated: CATSASGRQGGDTQYF.

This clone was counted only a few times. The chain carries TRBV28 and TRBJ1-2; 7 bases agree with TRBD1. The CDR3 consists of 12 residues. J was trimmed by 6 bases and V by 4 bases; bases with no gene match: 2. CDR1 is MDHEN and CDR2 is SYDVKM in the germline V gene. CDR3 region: CASSWDSHGYTF. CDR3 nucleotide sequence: TGTGCCAGCAGTTGGGACAGCCATGGCTACACCTTC.

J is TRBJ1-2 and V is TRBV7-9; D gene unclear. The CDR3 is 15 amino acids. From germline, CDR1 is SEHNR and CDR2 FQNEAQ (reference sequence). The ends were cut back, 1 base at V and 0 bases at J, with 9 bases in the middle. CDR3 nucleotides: TGTGCCAGCAGCTTAGAGACCGGGACTAACTATGGCTACACCTTC. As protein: CASSLETGTNYGYTF.

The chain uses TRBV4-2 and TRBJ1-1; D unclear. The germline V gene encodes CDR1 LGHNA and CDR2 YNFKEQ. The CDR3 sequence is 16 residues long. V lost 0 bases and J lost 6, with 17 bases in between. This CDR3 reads CASSQDGWGYNAEAFF. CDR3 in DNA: TGTGCCAGCAGCCAAGACGGGTGGGGTTATAATGCTGAAGCTTTCTTT.

The CDR3, as DNA: TGTGCCACCAGTGATTTAGCTAGCGGAAGCTCCTACAATGAGCAGTTCTTC. Translating it yields CATSDLASGSSYNEQFF. The chain employs TRBV24-1 and TRBJ2-1; 7 bases are a match to TRBD2. J gave up 0 bases and V 1 base, and 5 bases lay outside the gene matches. The germline V gene has CDR1 KGHDR and CDR2 SFDVKD. CDR3 size: 17 residues.

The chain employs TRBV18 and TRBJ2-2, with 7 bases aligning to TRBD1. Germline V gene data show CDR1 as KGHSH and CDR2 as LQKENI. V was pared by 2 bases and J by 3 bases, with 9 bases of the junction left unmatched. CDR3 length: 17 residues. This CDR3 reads CASSPFYGTADTGELFF. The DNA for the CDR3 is TGTGCCAGCTCACCATTCTACGGGACAGCCGACACCGGGGAGCTGTTTTTT.

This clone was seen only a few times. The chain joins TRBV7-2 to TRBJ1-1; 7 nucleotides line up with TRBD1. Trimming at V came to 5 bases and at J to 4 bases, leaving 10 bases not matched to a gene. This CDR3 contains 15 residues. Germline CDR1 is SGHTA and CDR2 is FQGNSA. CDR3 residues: CASSPQQGRITEAFF. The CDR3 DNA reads TGTGCCAGCAGCCCCCAACAGGGGAGGATCACTGAAGCTTTCTTT.